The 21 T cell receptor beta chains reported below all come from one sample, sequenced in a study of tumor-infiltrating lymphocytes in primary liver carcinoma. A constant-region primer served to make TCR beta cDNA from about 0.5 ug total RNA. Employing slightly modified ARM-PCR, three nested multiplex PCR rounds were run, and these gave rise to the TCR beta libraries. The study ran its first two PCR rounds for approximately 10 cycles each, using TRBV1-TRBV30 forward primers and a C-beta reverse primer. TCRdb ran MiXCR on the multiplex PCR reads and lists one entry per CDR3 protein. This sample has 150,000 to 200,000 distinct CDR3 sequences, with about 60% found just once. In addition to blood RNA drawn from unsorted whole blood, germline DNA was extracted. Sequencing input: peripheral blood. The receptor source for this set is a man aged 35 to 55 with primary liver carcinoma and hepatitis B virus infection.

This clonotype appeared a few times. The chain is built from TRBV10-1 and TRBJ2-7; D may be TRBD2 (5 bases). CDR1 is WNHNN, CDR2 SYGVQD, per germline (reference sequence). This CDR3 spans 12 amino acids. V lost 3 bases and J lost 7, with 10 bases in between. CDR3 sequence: CASSDPGREQYF. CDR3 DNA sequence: TGCGCCAGCAGTGACCCGGGAAGAGAGCAGTACTTC.

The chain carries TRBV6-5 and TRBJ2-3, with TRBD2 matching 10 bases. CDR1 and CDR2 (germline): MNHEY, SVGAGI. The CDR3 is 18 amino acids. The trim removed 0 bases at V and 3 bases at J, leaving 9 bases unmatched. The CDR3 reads CASSYSGLAGASTDTQYF. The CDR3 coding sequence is TGTGCCAGCAGTTACTCAGGGCTAGCGGGAGCTTCGACAGATACGCAGTATTTT.

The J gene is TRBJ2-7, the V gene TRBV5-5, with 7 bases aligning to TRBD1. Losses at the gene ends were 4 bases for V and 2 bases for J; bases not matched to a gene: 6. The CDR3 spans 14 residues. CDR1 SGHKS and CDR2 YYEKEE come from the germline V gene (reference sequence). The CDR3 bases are TGTGCCAGCAGCATAACCGGGACAGCCTACGAGCAGTACTTC. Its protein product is CASSITGTAYEQYF.

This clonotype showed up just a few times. The CDR3 loop is CASFAGGPGFNEQFF. In nucleotides, the CDR3 is TGTGCCAGCTTTGCGGGAGGGCCGGGGTTCAATGAGCAGTTCTTC. This chain links TRBV6-6 with TRBJ2-1; 9 nucleotides line up with TRBD2. The V and J ends lost 8 bases and 6 bases, in that order; junction bases with no gene match: 11. Germline CDR1 is MNHNY and CDR2 is SVGAGI (reference sequence). This CDR3 is built from 15 residues.

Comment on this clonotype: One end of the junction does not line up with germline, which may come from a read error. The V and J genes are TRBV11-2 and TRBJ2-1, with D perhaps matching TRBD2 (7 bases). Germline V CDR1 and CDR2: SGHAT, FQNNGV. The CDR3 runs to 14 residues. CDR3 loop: CVSSSLRGGDEQFF. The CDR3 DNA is TGTGTCAGCAGTTCCCTTAGGGGGGGCGATGAGCAGTTCTTC.

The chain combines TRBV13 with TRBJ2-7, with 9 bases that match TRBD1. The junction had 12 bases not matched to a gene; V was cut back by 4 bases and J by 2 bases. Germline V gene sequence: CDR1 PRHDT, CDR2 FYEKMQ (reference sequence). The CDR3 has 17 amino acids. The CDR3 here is CASSSPTGGQGPYEQYF. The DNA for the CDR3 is TGTGCCAGCAGCTCGCCTACAGGGGGCCAAGGCCCCTACGAGCAGTACTTC.

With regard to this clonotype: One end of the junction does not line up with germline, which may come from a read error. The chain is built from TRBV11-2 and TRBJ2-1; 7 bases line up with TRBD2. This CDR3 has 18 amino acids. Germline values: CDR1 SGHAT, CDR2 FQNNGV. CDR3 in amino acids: CASSHPWGGRRSYNEQFF. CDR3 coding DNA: TGCGCCAGCAGCCATCCATGGGGGGGGAGACGTTCCTACAATGAGCAGTTCTTC. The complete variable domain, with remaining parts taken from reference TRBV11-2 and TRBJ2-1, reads EAGVAQSPRYKIIEKRQSVAFWCNPISGHATLYWYQQILGQGPKLLIQFQNNGVVDDSQLPKDRFSAERLKGVDSTLKIQPAKLEDSAVYLCASSHPWGGRRSYNEQFFGPGTRLTVL.

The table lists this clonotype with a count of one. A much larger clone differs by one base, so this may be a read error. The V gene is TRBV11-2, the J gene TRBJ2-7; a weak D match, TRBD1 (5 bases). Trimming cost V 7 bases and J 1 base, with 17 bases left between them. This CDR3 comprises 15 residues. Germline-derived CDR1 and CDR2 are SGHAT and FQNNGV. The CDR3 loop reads CASNFGAGPSYEQYF. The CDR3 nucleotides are TGTGCCAGCAACTTTGGGGCTGGCCCTTCCTACGAGCAGTACTTC.

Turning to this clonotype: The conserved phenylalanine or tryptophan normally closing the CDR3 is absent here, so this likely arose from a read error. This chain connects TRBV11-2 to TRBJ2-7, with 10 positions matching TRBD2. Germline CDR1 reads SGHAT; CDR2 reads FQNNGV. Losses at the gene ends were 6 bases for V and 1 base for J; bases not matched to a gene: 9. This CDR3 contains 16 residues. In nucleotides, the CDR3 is TGTGCCAGCAGACCTCTAGCGGGAGTGTTTTCCTACGAGCAGTACTAC. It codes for CASRPLAGVFSYEQYY.

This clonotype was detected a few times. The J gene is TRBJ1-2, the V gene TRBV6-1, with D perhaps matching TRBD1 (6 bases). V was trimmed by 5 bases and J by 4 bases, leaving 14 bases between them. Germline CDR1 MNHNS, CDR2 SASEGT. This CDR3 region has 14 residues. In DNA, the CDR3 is TGTGCCAGCAGTCCCGATGTAGGGGGCTATGGCTACACCTTC. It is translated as CASSPDVGGYGYTF.

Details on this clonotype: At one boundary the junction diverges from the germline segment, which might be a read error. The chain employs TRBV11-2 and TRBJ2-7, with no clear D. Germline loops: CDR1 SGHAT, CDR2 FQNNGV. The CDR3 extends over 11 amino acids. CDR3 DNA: TGTGTCAGCAGCCACAATTACGAGCAGTACTTC. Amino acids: CVSSHNYEQYF.

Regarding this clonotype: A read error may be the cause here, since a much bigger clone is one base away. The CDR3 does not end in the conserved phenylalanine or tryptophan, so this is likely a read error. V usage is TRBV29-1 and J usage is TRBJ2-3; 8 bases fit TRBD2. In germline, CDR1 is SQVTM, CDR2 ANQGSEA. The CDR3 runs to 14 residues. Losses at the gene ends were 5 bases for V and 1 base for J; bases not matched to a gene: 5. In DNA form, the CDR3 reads TGCAGCGTTTACAAGACTAGCGGCACAGATACGCAGTATCTT. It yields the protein CSVYKTSGTDTQYL.

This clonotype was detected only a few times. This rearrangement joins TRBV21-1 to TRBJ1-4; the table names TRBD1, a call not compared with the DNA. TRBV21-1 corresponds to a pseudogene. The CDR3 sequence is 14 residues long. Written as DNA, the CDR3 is TGTGCCAGTAGCAAACGGAGGGACAGGGAAAAACTGTTTTTT. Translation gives CASSKRRDREKLFF.

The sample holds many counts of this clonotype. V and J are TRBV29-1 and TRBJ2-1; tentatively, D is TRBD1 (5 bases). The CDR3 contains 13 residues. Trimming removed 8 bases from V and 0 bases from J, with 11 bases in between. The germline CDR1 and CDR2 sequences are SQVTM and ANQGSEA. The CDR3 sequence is CSLRQSSYNEQFF. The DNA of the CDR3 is TGCAGCCTACGACAGAGCTCCTACAATGAGCAGTTCTTC.

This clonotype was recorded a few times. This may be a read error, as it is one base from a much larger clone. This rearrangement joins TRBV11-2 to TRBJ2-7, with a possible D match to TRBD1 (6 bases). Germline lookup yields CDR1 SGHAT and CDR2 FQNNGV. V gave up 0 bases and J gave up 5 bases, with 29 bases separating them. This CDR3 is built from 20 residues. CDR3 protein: CASSLDPSYITGCGYHEQYF. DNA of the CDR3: TGTGCCAGCAGCTTAGACCCCTCCTATATCACAGGGTGCGGGTACCACGAGCAGTACTTC.

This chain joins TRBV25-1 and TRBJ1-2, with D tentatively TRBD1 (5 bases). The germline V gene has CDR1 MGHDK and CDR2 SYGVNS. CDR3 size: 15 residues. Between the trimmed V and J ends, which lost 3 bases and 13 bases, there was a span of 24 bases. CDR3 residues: CASSDDSSTKGKVTF. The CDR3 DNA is TGTGCCAGCAGTGATGACAGCTCCACCAAGGGGAAGGTCACCTTC.

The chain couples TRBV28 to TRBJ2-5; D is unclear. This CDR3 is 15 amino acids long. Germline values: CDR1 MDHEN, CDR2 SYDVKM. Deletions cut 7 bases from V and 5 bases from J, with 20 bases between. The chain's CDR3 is CASTLGSPSAETQYF. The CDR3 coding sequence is TGTGCCAGCACCCTGGGCTCGCCCTCAGCGGAGACCCAGTACTTC.

DNA for the CDR3: TGTGCCAGCGGATATAGCGCCACCTCCTACAATGAGCAGTTCTTC. This translates into CASGYSATSYNEQFF. J is TRBJ2-1 and V is TRBV6-5, with a possible D match to TRBD2 (5 bases). Germline loops: CDR1 MNHEY, CDR2 SVGAGI. This CDR3 is built from 15 residues. Trimming cost V 8 bases and J 0 bases, with 14 bases left between them.

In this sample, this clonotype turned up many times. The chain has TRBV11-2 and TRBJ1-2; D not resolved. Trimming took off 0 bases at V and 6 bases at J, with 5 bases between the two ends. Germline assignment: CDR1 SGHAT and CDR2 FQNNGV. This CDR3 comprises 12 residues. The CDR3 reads CASSLDGDGYTF. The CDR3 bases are TGTGCCAGCAGCTTAGATGGGGATGGCTACACCTTC.

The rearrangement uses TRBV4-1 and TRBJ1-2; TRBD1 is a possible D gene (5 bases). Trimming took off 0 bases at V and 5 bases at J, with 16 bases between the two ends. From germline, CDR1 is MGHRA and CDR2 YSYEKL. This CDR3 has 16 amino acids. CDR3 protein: CASSQDSGLGEYGYTF. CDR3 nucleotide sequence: TGCGCCAGCAGCCAAGATTCAGGGCTCGGGGAGTATGGCTACACCTTC.

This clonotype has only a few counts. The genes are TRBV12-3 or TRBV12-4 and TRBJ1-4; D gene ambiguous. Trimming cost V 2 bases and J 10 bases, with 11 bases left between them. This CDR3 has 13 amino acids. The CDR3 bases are TGTGCCAGCAGTTTACTTCGGGAGGGAAAACTGTTTTTT. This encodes CASSLLREGKLFF.